Described below is a single T cell receptor (beta chain) sequence and its context. Its specificity is unknown. The data stem from a study of CD8 T cells in ankylosing spondylitis. Study-wide findings and caveats: The study identified a TCR beta motif of several highly homologous variants that appeared characteristic of ankylosing spondylitis blood.

J gave up 9 bases and V 5 bases, and 9 bases lay outside the gene matches. The germline V gene encodes CDR1 MDHEN and CDR2 SYDVKM. The CDR3 length is 15 residues. One entry per CDR3 protein, called by TCRdb with MiXCR from the 5' RACE reads. The sample holds some 450,000 distinct CDR3 sequences, about a sixth seen once. The sequencing input was blood, either unsorted or a sorted T cell fraction (not recorded which). The sequence was obtained from a male donor with ankylosing spondylitis. The chain carries TRBV28 and TRBJ2-2; 10 bases are shared with TRBD2. CDR3 nucleotides: TGTGCCAGCAGTCCCGGACTAGCGGCAGGATGGGAGCTGTTTTTT. Translation gives CASSPGLAAGWELFF.